This is a list of T cell receptor beta chains from one sample in a study of cytomegalovirus exposure and HLA in healthy donors. Only in-frame clones appear in the TCRdb table, and some are missing; sequencing was by immunoSEQ multiplex PCR. The sample holds around 91,000 clones, roughly 73% seen once. Sequenced input: PBMCs. The receptors here all came from a male donor in good health and CMV-seropositive. Both conserved end residues are part of each CDR3. A D gene is named only where the DNA matches it firmly. Clone size is shown for a subset of rows, as once, few, many or a class of expanded clone.

>TRBV7-3|-|-|TRBJ2-3
TGTGCCAGCAGCTTGTATGTCCGGGGAGGAGATACGCAGTATTTT
CASSLYVRGGDTQYF
>TRBV21-1|-|once|TRBJ2-7
TGTGCCAGCAGCAAAGTAAAAGCTGCGCGGGAAAGGTACGAGCAGTACTTC
CASSKVKAARERYEQYF
>TRBV27|TRBD2|-|TRBJ2-1
TGTGCCAGCAGTTTATTAGGGACTAGCGGGAGCCCTAGCTCCTACAATGAGCAGTTCTTC
CASSLLGTSGSPSSYNEQFF
>TRBV25-1|TRBD1|-|TRBJ2-7
TGTGCCAGCAGACCCAGGGGACAGTCCTACGAGCAGTACTTC
CASRPRGQSYEQYF
>TRBV27|-|-|TRBJ1-1
TGTGCCAGCAGTCCAACATTGAACACTGAAGCTTTCTTT
CASSPTLNTEAFF
>TRBV5-6|-|-|TRBJ1-2
TGTGCCAGCAGCTCCAGGGGCGGCTCGGGCTACACCTTC
CASSSRGGSGYTF
>TRBV6-5|-|-|TRBJ1-5
TGTGCCAGCAGTTACCGGAGCAATCAGCCCCAGCATTTT
CASSYRSNQPQHF
>TRBV28|-|-|TRBJ1-5
TGTGCCAGCAGAACAGGGATTGCCAATCAGCCCCAGCATTTT
CASRTGIANQPQHF
>TRBV7-9|-|-|TRBJ1-2
TGTGCCAGCTCCGTTGGCCAGAACTATGGCTACACCTTC
CASSVGQNYGYTF
>TRBV7-3|-|-|TRBJ1-1
TGTGCCAGCAGCCCCGGGGGAGAGAACACTGAAGCTTTCTTT
CASSPGGENTEAFF
>TRBV7-3|-|-|TRBJ2-2
TGTGCCAGCAGCCTCACAGGGAACACCGGGGAGCTGTTTTTT
CASSLTGNTGELFF
>TRBV6-5|TRBD1|few|TRBJ1-4
TGTGCCAGCAGTACCCGGACAGGGAAAAAGGAAAAACTGTTTTTT
CASSTRTGKKEKLFF
>TRBV15|-|-|TRBJ1-5
TGTGCCACCAGCAGAGCAACGGTCTCCAATCAGCCCCAGCATTTT
CATSRATVSNQPQHF
>TRBV28|TRBD1|-|TRBJ2-7
TGTGCCAGCAGTCAAACAGGGGAAGCTTCCTACGAGCAGTACTTC
CASSQTGEASYEQYF
>TRBV30|-|-|TRBJ2-2
TGTGCCTGGACCCCGCCAGGGGACAACACCGGGGAGCTGTTTTTT
CAWTPPGDNTGELFF
>TRBV6-6|-|-|TRBJ2-1
TGTGCCAGCAGCATTCTAAGCAGGGCTGAGAATGAGCAGTTCTTC
CASSILSRAENEQFF
>TRBV6-1|TRBD1|-|TRBJ2-5
TGTGCCAGCAGTATACGGGACAGGGGACAAGAGACCCAGTACTTC
CASSIRDRGQETQYF
>TRBV7-2|TRBD2|-|TRBJ2-1
TGTGCCAGCAGCTTAGCTCCCGCGGGGGTCGGTCTATTCTTC
CASSLAPAGVGLFF
>TRBV19|-|-|TRBJ2-7
TGTGCCAGTAGCCAGGGGTCCGCAAGCTCCTACGAGCAGTACTTC
CASSQGSASSYEQYF
>TRBV10-3|TRBD1|few|TRBJ1-4
TGTGCCATCAGTGAAGGTCAGGGGGCAACTAATGAAAAACTGTTTTTT
CAISEGQGATNEKLFF
>TRBV5-1|TRBD1|-|TRBJ2-2
TGCGCCAGCAGCTTGGCCGACAGGGTGGTCGCCGGGGAGCTGTTTTTT
CASSLADRVVAGELFF
>TRBV27|TRBD2|-|TRBJ2-3
TGTGCCAGCAGTTTATTATCCGGGAGGGTCACAGATACGCAGTATTTT
CASSLLSGRVTDTQYF
>TRBV27|-|-|TRBJ1-2
TGTGCCAGCAGTTTATCGGGGGCTGGCTATGGCTACACCTTC
CASSLSGAGYGYTF
>TRBV28|TRBD1|-|TRBJ2-1
TGTGCCAGCAGTTATAGGACAGGGTCCCGCAATGAGCAGTTCTTC
CASSYRTGSRNEQFF
>TRBV28|TRBD2|-|TRBJ2-2
TGTGCCAGCAGTTTTAGACTAGCGGCCGGGGAGCTGTTTTTT
CASSFRLAAGELFF
>TRBV19|TRBD1|-|TRBJ1-2
TGTGCCAGTAGGGAGACAGGGCCCGGCTACACCTTC
CASRETGPGYTF
>TRBV27|TRBD1|-|TRBJ2-3
TGTGCCAGCAGTCCGGGACAGGGAACAGATACGCAGTATTTT
CASSPGQGTDTQYF
>TRBV2|TRBD1|once|TRBJ1-1
TGTGCCAGCCACGGGACAGGGCTTCGAAACACTGAAGCTTTCTTT
CASHGTGLRNTEAFF
>TRBV7-9|-|-|TRBJ1-5
TGTGCCAGCAGCCCAGTCCTTAGCAATCAGCCCCAGCATTTT
CASSPVLSNQPQHF
>TRBV18|-|-|TRBJ2-7
TGTGCCAGCTCACCAGGGGCTAACTACGAGCAGTACTTC
CASSPGANYEQYF
>TRBV7-2|TRBD2|-|TRBJ2-6
TGTGCCAGCAGCTTAAGGGCTAGCGGGGCCCGGTCGGGGGCCAACGTCCTGACTTTC
CASSLRASGARSGANVLTF
>TRBV5-1|-|-|TRBJ1-2
TGCGCCAGCAGCTTGGCTCGGGGTATTGATGGCTACACCTTC
CASSLARGIDGYTF
>TRBV29-1|-|-|TRBJ2-7
TGCAGCGTTCGTAGATCCTACGAGCAGTACTTC
CSVRRSYEQYF
>TRBV27|TRBD1|-|TRBJ1-2
TGTGCCAGCAGTTTGGGACAGGGTATTGGATATGGCTACACCTTC
CASSLGQGIGYGYTF
>TRBV7-9|-|-|TRBJ2-1
TGTGCCAGCAGCCCTAGCAATGAGCAGTTCTTC
CASSPSNEQFF
>TRBV4-2|TRBD1|-|TRBJ1-2
TGTGCCAGCAGCCACGCGGGACAGGGGGTCGAGGACTATGGCTACACCTTC
CASSHAGQGVEDYGYTF
>TRBV23-1|TRBD1|once|TRBJ1-2
TGCGCCAGCAGAGGACAGGGGGCGCGGGGTGCCACTGCTAACTATGGCTACACCTTC
CASRGQGARGATANYGYTF
>TRBV28|TRBD2|-|TRBJ2-5
TGTGCCAGCCGTGCTGCTAGCGGCCAAGAGACCCAGTACTTC
CASRAASGQETQYF
>TRBV7-8|TRBD2|once|TRBJ2-1
TGTGCCAGCAGCTCCATAGCGGGGAAGCACAATGAGCAGTTCTTC
CASSSIAGKHNEQFF
>TRBV27|TRBD2|once|TRBJ2-3
TGTGCCAGCAGTTTGGGCGGGAGTAGCACAGATACGCAGTATTTT
CASSLGGSSTDTQYF